These T cell receptor beta chains were read from a single sample in a study of control samples from healthy donors and cancer patients. Clones were read by immunoSEQ multiplex PCR, and TCRdb kept only the in-frame ones, dropping some. The data show around 200,000 clones, about 95% seen once. The sequencing input was blood. The receptors derive from a man aged 45-65 years in good health. The CDR3 runs from the conserved cysteine through the conserved F or W. A D gene is named only where the DNA matches it firmly. Size values are once, few and many counts, or a class for expanded clones, and some rows have none.

TRBD1	TRBV5-6	TRBJ1-5	-	CASSTKDRGRGQPQHF	TGTGCCAGCAGCACCAAGGACAGGGGAAGGGGACAGCCCCAGCATTTT
TRBD1	TRBV3-1/TRBV3-2	TRBJ1-2	once	CASSRTGTGGYGYTF	TGTGCCAGCAGCAGGACCGGGACAGGTGGCTATGGCTACACCTTC
-	TRBV3-1/TRBV3-2	TRBJ2-2	-	CASSQDTQRIGTGELFF	TGTGCCAGCAGCCAAGATACGCAGCGGATTGGCACCGGGGAGCTGTTTTTT
TRBD2	TRBV4-3	TRBJ2-3	few	CASSQMTSGGIGTDTQYF	TGCGCCAGCAGCCAAATGACTAGCGGGGGTATAGGCACAGATACGCAGTATTTT
-	TRBV4-3	TRBJ2-1	-	CASSQAGGGSLYNEQFF	TGCGCCAGCAGCCAGGCCGGAGGAGGAAGCCTTTACAATGAGCAGTTCTTC
-	TRBV7-8	TRBJ1-2	-	CASSSLTGGLDYGYTF	TGTGCCAGCAGCTCCTTGACAGGCGGCCTGGACTATGGCTACACCTTC
TRBD1	TRBV5-1	TRBJ1-5	-	CASSPDRGNNQPQHF	TGCGCCAGCAGCCCGGACAGGGGGAACAATCAGCCCCAGCATTTT
-	TRBV29-1	TRBJ2-3	-	CSIKRQSTKTFGDTQYF	TGCAGCATTAAGCGACAGTCGACCAAAACCTTTGGTGATACGCAGTATTTT
-	TRBV10-3	TRBJ1-1	few	CAIRPGGGTEAFF	TGTGCCATCAGACCGGGGGGGGGCACTGAAGCTTTCTTT
-	TRBV25-1	TRBJ2-2	-	CASSEYIRDTGELFF	TGTGCCAGCAGTGAATACATAAGGGACACCGGGGAGCTGTTTTTT
TRBD1	TRBV5-8	TRBJ1-5	-	CASSTGDSYSNQPQHF	TGTGCCAGCAGCACCGGGGACAGTTATAGCAATCAGCCCCAGCATTTT
-	TRBV15	TRBJ1-6	-	CATSRDISPPLHF	TGTGCCACCAGCAGAGATATAAGCCCACCCCTCCACTTT
TRBD2	TRBV9	TRBJ2-1	-	CASSPRLAGAYNEQFF	TGTGCCAGCAGCCCCCGGCTAGCGGGGGCCTACAATGAGCAGTTCTTC
-	TRBV28	TRBJ2-7	-	CASRSSYEQYF	TGTGCCAGCAGGAGCTCCTACGAGCAGTACTTC
-	TRBV29-1	TRBJ2-1	once	CSSGTGRGRNEQFF	TGCAGCTCCGGGACTGGCCGAGGAAGAAATGAGCAGTTCTTC
-	TRBV2	TRBJ2-5	-	CASSGEVGETQYF	TGTGCCAGCAGTGGCGAGGTTGGGGAGACCCAGTACTTC
TRBD1	TRBV19	TRBJ1-3	-	CASEQGAAGNTIYF	TGTGCCAGTGAACAGGGGGCCGCTGGAAACACCATATATTTT
-	TRBV9	TRBJ1-1	-	CASRKGENTEAFF	TGTGCCAGCAGGAAAGGCGAGAACACTGAAGCTTTCTTT
-	TRBV5-8	TRBJ1-1	-	CASSLWGAGQNTEAFF	TGTGCCAGCAGCTTGTGGGGGGCAGGGCAGAACACTGAAGCTTTCTTT
TRBD1	TRBV6-5	TRBJ2-7	-	CASGRGQGSHEQYF	TGTGCCAGCGGGCGAGGACAGGGCTCCCACGAGCAGTACTTC
TRBD1	TRBV18	TRBJ1-2	-	CASSPLGQGVNYGYTF	TGTGCCAGCTCACCCTTGGGGCAGGGGGTTAACTATGGCTACACCTTC
-	TRBV5-1	TRBJ2-3	-	CASSLGLQELTDTQYF	TGCGCCAGCAGCCTCGGACTGCAGGAACTCACAGATACGCAGTATTTT
-	TRBV5-5	TRBJ1-2	-	CASSSQGSGNGYTF	TGTGCCAGCAGCTCGCAGGGGTCGGGTAATGGCTACACCTTC
TRBD2	TRBV6-1	TRBJ2-1	-	CASSQAGLHNEQFF	TGTGCCAGCAGTCAAGCGGGACTCCACAATGAGCAGTTCTTC
TRBD2	TRBV4-3	TRBJ2-3	few	CASSPQTSGAHFSTDTQYF	TGCGCCAGCAGCCCCCAGACTAGCGGGGCCCATTTTAGCACAGATACGCAGTATTTT
TRBD1	TRBV5-1	TRBJ1-4	-	CASRTGTGGTTNEKLFF	TGCGCCAGCAGGACTGGGACAGGGGGCACAACTAATGAAAAACTGTTTTTT
TRBD1	TRBV18	TRBJ2-1	-	CASSPLRTGSSYNEQFF	TGTGCCAGCTCACCCCTCCGGACAGGGTCGTCCTACAATGAGCAGTTCTTC
-	TRBV7-8	TRBJ2-5	-	CASSPAEAIQYF	TGTGCCAGCAGCCCAGCGGAGGCTATCCAGTACTTC
-	TRBV10-2	TRBJ2-1	-	CASRSSLKHDEQFF	TGCGCCAGCAGGTCTTCGCTCAAGCACGATGAGCAGTTCTTC
-	TRBV6-5	TRBJ1-2	-	CASSYEGLYGYTF	TGTGCCAGCAGTTACGAGGGGCTCTATGGCTACACCTTC
TRBD1	TRBV7-9	TRBJ1-4	-	CASSLETGPRGNEKLFF	TGTGCCAGCAGCTTAGAGACAGGGCCAAGGGGTAATGAAAAACTGTTTTTT
-	TRBV15	TRBJ1-1	-	CATSTGRAWVTEAFF	TGTGCCACTTCCACTGGCCGCGCGTGGGTCACTGAAGCTTTCTTT
TRBD1	TRBV18	TRBJ1-3	-	CASSPQGAAGNTIYF	TGTGCCAGCTCACCCCAGGGGGCAGCCGGAAACACCATATATTTT
TRBD2	TRBV7-3	TRBJ2-7	-	CASSFSAGAMYEQYF	TGTGCCAGCAGCTTCTCAGCGGGGGCCATGTACGAGCAGTACTTC
-	TRBV28	TRBJ1-2	-	CATYGGDGYTF	TGTGCCACCTACGGGGGTGATGGCTACACCTTC
TRBD1	TRBV5-1	TRBJ1-3	-	CASSSGTGNVPIYF	TGCGCCAGCAGCTCCGGGACAGGGAATGTTCCCATATATTTT
-	TRBV4-3	TRBJ1-1	-	CASSQVHTSNTEAFF	TGCGCCAGCAGCCAAGTGCACACTTCGAACACTGAAGCTTTCTTT
-	TRBV5-1	TRBJ2-7	-	CASSRRAGGGSTYEQYF	TGCGCCAGCAGCCGGAGAGCAGGTGGGGGTTCGACTTACGAGCAGTACTTC
TRBD1	TRBV29-1	TRBJ1-2	-	CSVPAGPGQGSYGYTF	TGCAGCGTGCCCGCAGGACCGGGACAGGGCAGCTATGGCTACACCTTC
TRBD1	TRBV9	TRBJ1-6	-	CASSGIDRAGSPLHF	TGTGCCAGCAGCGGAATAGACAGGGCCGGTTCACCCCTCCACTTT
-	TRBV7-2	TRBJ1-2	-	CASSLGGLGGYTF	TGTGCCAGCAGCTTAGGGGGTCTAGGGGGCTACACCTTC
TRBD1	TRBV25-1	TRBJ1-2	-	CASSEGGQGAALGYTF	TGTGCCAGCAGTGAGGGGGGACAGGGGGCTGCGTTGGGCTACACCTTC
-	TRBV18	TRBJ1-2	once	CASSKGYGYTF	TGTGCCAGCTCAAAGGGGTATGGCTACACCTTC
TRBD2	TRBV5-4	TRBJ2-5	-	CASTERGGQETQYF	TGTGCCAGCACGGAGCGGGGCGGCCAAGAGACCCAGTACTTC